A selection of T cell receptor beta chains follows, all from one sample in a study of early T cells in non-severe SARS-CoV-2 infection. One entry per CDR3 protein results from TCRdb running MiXCR on the 5' RACE reads. In the table there are roughly 67,000 distinct CDR3 sequences, more than 9% of which are singletons. The sample consisted of whole blood. The receptors come from an adult who was a healthcare worker with PCR-confirmed SARS-CoV-2 infection or an uninfected control (not recorded which). CDR3s include the opening cysteine and the closing phenylalanine or tryptophan. Each record gives: V gene, J gene, CDR3 length, clone size, D gene, CDR3 protein, CDR3 DNA. D genes are given only for firm matches. A clone size is listed for some rows: how often the clone was seen (once, few, many), or a class if it is expanded.

TRBV7-2,TRBJ2-7,14,many,-,CASSPAGYAYEQYF,TGTGCCAGCAGCCCAGCAGGGTACGCCTACGAGCAGTACTTC
TRBV29-1,TRBJ2-4,12,many,TRBD2,CSVRAGPDIQYF,TGCAGCGTTCGAGCGGGGCCGGACATTCAGTACTTC
TRBV6-5,TRBJ2-2,15,few,-,CASSRDGGLPGELFF,TGTGCCAGCAGTCGAGACGGGGGTTTGCCCGGGGAGCTGTTTTTT
TRBV7-9,TRBJ2-5,13,-,-,CASSPEGIETQYF,TGTGCCAGCAGCCCTGAGGGAATAGAGACCCAGTACTTC
TRBV27,TRBJ1-2,14,few,TRBD1,CASSLGQGRYGYTF,TGTGCCAGCAGTTTGGGACAGGGAAGATACGGCTACACCTTC
TRBV7-8,TRBJ2-1,18,many,TRBD2,CASSLAGLAGGPDNEQFF,TGTGCCAGCAGCCTCGCCGGGCTAGCGGGGGGGCCTGACAATGAGCAGTTCTTC
TRBV5-1,TRBJ1-1,13,-,-,CASSPEINTEAFF,TGCGCCAGCAGCCCGGAAATTAACACTGAAGCTTTCTTT
TRBV23-1,TRBJ2-7,17,few,-,CASSPTPGGGSAYEQYF,TGCGCCAGCAGCCCAACGCCCGGTGGAGGCTCTGCCTACGAGCAGTACTTC
TRBV20-1,TRBJ2-7,14,many,-,CSARDLQVSYEQYF,TGCAGTGCTAGAGATCTTCAGGTCAGCTACGAGCAGTACTTC
TRBV6-5,TRBJ1-2,13,-,TRBD1,CASSWDRGVGYTF,TGTGCCAGCAGCTGGGACAGGGGCGTTGGCTACACCTTC
TRBV6-5,TRBJ1-1,14,few,-,CASSFGTEDTEAFF,TGTGCCAGCAGTTTTGGGACCGAGGACACTGAAGCTTTCTTT
TRBV11-2,TRBJ2-3,15,few,-,CASSLRRDDTDTQYF,TGTGCCAGCAGCTTACGGAGGGACGACACAGATACGCAGTATTTT
TRBV5-5,TRBJ1-4,16,-,-,CASSRYGGGIGEKLFF,TGTGCCAGCAGCCGCTACGGGGGAGGGATAGGCGAAAAACTGTTTTTT
TRBV7-6,TRBJ2-1,13,many,-,CASSLVLDNEQFF,TGTGCCAGCAGCTTAGTCCTGGACAATGAGCAGTTCTTC
TRBV9,TRBJ2-2,14,few,-,CASSADRYTGELFF,TGTGCCAGCAGCGCCGACAGGTACACCGGGGAGCTGTTTTTT
TRBV11-3,TRBJ2-1,15,few,TRBD2,CASSLGTSGGNEQFF,TGTGCCAGCAGCTTAGGGACTAGCGGGGGCAATGAGCAGTTCTTC
TRBV2,TRBJ1-5,15,many,-,CASMDSRTSNQPQHF,TGTGCCAGCATGGATTCCCGGACTAGCAATCAGCCCCAGCATTTT
TRBV2,TRBJ2-2,14,-,TRBD1,CASRRQGPTGELFF,TGTGCCAGCAGACGACAGGGACCCACCGGGGAGCTGTTTTTT
TRBV20-1,TRBJ1-1,12,many,-,CSAPSLRAEAFF,TGCAGTGCCCCCTCATTGCGCGCTGAAGCTTTCTTT
TRBV18,TRBJ2-2,15,-,-,CASSRGQLLTGELFF,TGTGCCAGCTCTCGAGGGCAGTTGCTCACCGGGGAGCTGTTTTTT
TRBV12-3/TRBV12-4,TRBJ1-2,12,few,-,CASSPGGNGYTF,TGTGCCAGCAGCCCGGGTGGGAATGGCTACACCTTC
TRBV7-2,TRBJ1-2,13,-,-,CASTPGVGYGYTF,TGTGCCAGCACCCCGGGAGTGGGGTATGGCTACACCTTC
TRBV19,TRBJ2-7,16,many,-,CASSMPTETNSYEQYF,TGTGCCAGTAGTATGCCGACGGAAACGAACTCCTACGAGCAGTACTTC
TRBV12-5,TRBJ2-2,13,few,TRBD2,CASGLAYTGELFF,TGTGCTAGTGGACTAGCGTACACCGGGGAGCTGTTTTTT
TRBV7-9,TRBJ2-7,17,-,-,CASSLLRTGTSFYEQYF,TGTGCCAGCAGCCTCCTCCGTACAGGGACCTCTTTCTACGAGCAGTACTTC
TRBV30,TRBJ1-2,14,-,TRBD1,CAWSVKGAIYGYTF,TGTGCCTGGAGTGTAAAGGGGGCGATCTATGGCTACACCTTC
TRBV28,TRBJ1-1,15,once,-,CASSPPLLMNTEAFF,TGTGCCAGCAGTCCCCCTCTCCTGATGAACACTGAAGCTTTCTTT
TRBV29-1,TRBJ2-2,13,-,-,CSVESGRVGELFF,TGCAGCGTTGAGAGCGGCCGAGTCGGGGAGCTGTTTTTT
TRBV7-9,TRBJ1-1,16,few,-,CASSLSLGPRGAEAFF,TGTGCCAGCAGCCTCTCACTAGGCCCCAGGGGTGCTGAAGCTTTCTTT
TRBV6-1,TRBJ1-5,14,many,TRBD1,CASGFQGGNQPQHF,TGTGCCAGCGGATTCCAGGGGGGAAATCAGCCCCAGCATTTT
TRBV6-6,TRBJ2-7,15,many,-,CASRPRVLHIDEQYF,TGTGCCAGCAGGCCCCGGGTCCTTCATATTGACGAGCAGTACTTC
TRBV6-1,TRBJ1-1,15,many,-,CASSEEPSDPGRAFF,TGTGCCAGCAGTGAAGAACCCTCAGACCCAGGGCGGGCTTTCTTT
TRBV28,TRBJ1-2,14,few,TRBD1,CASSLLQGAYGYTF,TGTGCCAGCAGTCTCCTACAGGGGGCATATGGCTACACCTTC
TRBV29-1,TRBJ1-3,12,-,-,CSVVISGNTIYF,TGCAGCGTTGTGATCTCTGGAAACACCATATATTTT
TRBV28,TRBJ2-2,14,many,TRBD1,CASSVSGGTGELFF,TGTGCCAGCAGTGTATCAGGGGGCACCGGGGAGCTGTTTTTT
TRBV12-3/TRBV12-4,TRBJ1-1,15,few,TRBD1,CASSTGDLSISEAFF,TGTGCCAGCAGTACAGGGGACCTAAGCATAAGTGAAGCTTTCTTT
TRBV7-9,TRBJ2-7,11,many,-,CASSRIGEQYF,TGTGCCAGCAGCCGCATAGGCGAGCAGTACTTC
TRBV4-1,TRBJ1-2,15,many,-,CASSQTQKAFEGYTF,TGCGCCAGCAGCCAAACCCAGAAGGCCTTTGAGGGCTACACCTTC
TRBV9,TRBJ2-3,15,few,-,CASSVDPRAIDTQYF,TGTGCCAGCAGCGTAGACCCCCGGGCGATAGATACGCAGTATTTT
TRBV11-1,TRBJ2-1,11,few,-,CASSRYNEQFF,TGTGCCAGCAGCCGGTACAATGAGCAGTTCTTC
TRBV2,TRBJ2-5,14,many,-,CASSPGRHQETQYF,TGTGCCAGCAGTCCAGGACGGCACCAAGAGACCCAGTACTTC
TRBV6-2/TRBV6-3,TRBJ1-4,12,-,-,CATREENEKLFF,TGTGCCACCCGGGAGGAAAATGAAAAACTGTTTTTT
TRBV2,TRBJ2-3,14,few,-,CASSEGAARVTQYF,TGTGCCAGCAGTGAGGGAGCGGCAAGGGTTACGCAGTATTTT
TRBV9,TRBJ2-3,13,-,-,CASSVGSTDTQYF,TGTGCCAGCAGCGTTGGAAGCACAGATACGCAGTATTTT
TRBV7-6,TRBJ2-7,14,many,TRBD1,CASSVGQGRNEQYF,TGTGCCAGCAGCGTCGGACAGGGGAGGAACGAGCAGTACTTC
TRBV25-1,TRBJ2-7,14,-,-,CASSEYSHPYEQYF,TGTGCCAGCAGTGAATATAGCCACCCCTACGAGCAGTACTTC
TRBV18,TRBJ1-4,15,-,-,CASSPPTGTNEKLFF,TGTGCCAGCTCACCACCGACGGGAACTAATGAAAAACTGTTTTTT
TRBV7-9,TRBJ1-1,16,-,TRBD1,CASSLLGTGENTEAFF,TGTGCCAGCAGCCTATTGGGGACAGGGGAGAACACTGAAGCTTTCTTT
TRBV7-9,TRBJ1-4,14,few,-,CASSFDTLAEKLFF,TGTGCCAGCAGCTTCGATACCCTGGCGGAAAAACTGTTTTTT
TRBV19,TRBJ1-4,14,few,TRBD1,CASSAGTANEKLFF,TGTGCCAGTAGTGCCGGGACAGCTAATGAAAAACTGTTTTTT
TRBV7-9,TRBJ1-4,16,many,TRBD1,CASSSLRTGRSEKLFF,TGTGCCAGCAGCTCACTAAGGACAGGGAGGAGTGAAAAACTGTTTTTT
TRBV20-1,TRBJ1-2,14,-,-,CSARSGTLNYGYTF,TGCAGTGCTAGATCCGGGACACTCAACTATGGCTACACCTTC
TRBV12-5,TRBJ2-1,11,few,-,CASGLANEQFF,TGTGCTAGTGGTTTGGCGAATGAGCAGTTCTTC